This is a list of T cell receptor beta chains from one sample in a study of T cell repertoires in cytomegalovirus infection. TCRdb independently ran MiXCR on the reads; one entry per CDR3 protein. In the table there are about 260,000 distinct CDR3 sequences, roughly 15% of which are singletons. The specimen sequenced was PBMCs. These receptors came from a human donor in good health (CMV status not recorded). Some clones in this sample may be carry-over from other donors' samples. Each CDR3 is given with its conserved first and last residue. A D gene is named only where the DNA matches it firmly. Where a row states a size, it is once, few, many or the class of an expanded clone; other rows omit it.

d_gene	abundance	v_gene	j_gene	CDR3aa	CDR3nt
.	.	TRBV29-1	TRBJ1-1	CSVDRASEAFF	TGCAGCGTTGATAGGGCCAGTGAAGCTTTCTTT
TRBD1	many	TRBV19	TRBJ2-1	CASGTGWIDEQFF	TGTGCCAGTGGGACAGGGTGGATTGATGAGCAGTTCTTC
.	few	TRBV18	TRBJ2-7	CASSPLTGTASYEQYF	TGTGCCAGCTCACCACTGACCGGGACTGCCTCCTACGAGCAGTACTTC
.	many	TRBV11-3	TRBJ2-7	CASSHVSQGRDEQYF	TGTGCCAGCAGCCACGTCTCCCAGGGACGGGACGAGCAGTACTTC
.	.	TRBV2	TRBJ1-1	CASSERMNTEAFF	TGTGCCAGCAGTGAGAGGATGAACACTGAAGCTTTCTTT
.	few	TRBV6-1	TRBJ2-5	CASRGGTSRGWETQYF	TGTGCCAGCAGGGGAGGGACATCGAGGGGATGGGAGACCCAGTACTTC
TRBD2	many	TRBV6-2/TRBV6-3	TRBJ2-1	CASRLAGGPQEQFF	TGTGCCAGCAGACTAGCGGGGGGGCCGCAGGAGCAGTTCTTC
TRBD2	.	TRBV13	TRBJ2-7	CASSPKGGLATYEQYF	TGTGCCAGCAGCCCTAAAGGCGGACTAGCGACCTACGAGCAGTACTTC
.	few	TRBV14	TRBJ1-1	CASSQVGGTEAFF	TGTGCCAGCAGCCAAGTAGGGGGCACTGAAGCTTTCTTT
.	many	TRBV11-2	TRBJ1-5	CASSLEGRDTQPQHF	TGTGCCAGCAGCTTAGAAGGGAGGGATACCCAGCCCCAGCATTTT
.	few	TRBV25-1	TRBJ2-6	CASSDRARASGANVLTF	TGTGCCAGCAGTGATCGCGCCCGGGCCTCTGGGGCCAACGTCCTGACTTTC
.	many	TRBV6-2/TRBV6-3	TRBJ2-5	CASSQDGGASETQYF	TGTGCCAGCAGCCAGGACGGGGGAGCATCCGAGACCCAGTACTTC
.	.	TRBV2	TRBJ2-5	CASSRRVQETQYF	TGTGCCAGCAGTAGGAGGGTCCAAGAGACCCAGTACTTC
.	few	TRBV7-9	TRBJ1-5	CATTRDNQPQHF	TGTGCCACCACCCGCGATAATCAGCCCCAGCATTTT
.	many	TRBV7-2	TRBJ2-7	CASKTDLLSSYEQYF	TGTGCCAGTAAGACTGACCTCCTGAGCTCCTACGAGCAGTACTTC
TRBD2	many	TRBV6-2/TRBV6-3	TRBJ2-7	CASTLSSGRISYEQYF	TGTGCCAGCACCTTATCTAGCGGGAGGATTTCCTACGAGCAGTACTTC
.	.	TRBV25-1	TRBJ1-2	CASSENRGVPGYTF	TGTGCCAGCAGTGAAAACCGGGGCGTCCCTGGCTACACCTTC
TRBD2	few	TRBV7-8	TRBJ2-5	CASSLVRERVSETQYF	TGTGCCAGCAGCTTAGTGCGGGAGAGGGTCTCGGAGACCCAGTACTTC
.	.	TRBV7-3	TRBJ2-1	CASSPASRLNEQFF	TGTGCCAGCAGCCCCGCATCTAGGCTCAATGAGCAGTTCTTC
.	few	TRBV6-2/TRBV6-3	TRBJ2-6	CASSHLTGLGGANVLTF	TGTGCCAGCAGTCACCTGACAGGCCTAGGGGGGGCCAACGTCCTGACTTTC
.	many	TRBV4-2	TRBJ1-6	CASSQRTDSPLHF	TGTGCCAGCAGCCAGAGGACCGATTCACCCCTCCACTTT
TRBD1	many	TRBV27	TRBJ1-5	CASRTGTGNQPQHF	TGTGCCAGCCGCACCGGGACAGGTAATCAGCCCCAGCATTTT
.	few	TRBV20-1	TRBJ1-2	CSASTAGYGYTF	TGCAGTGCTAGCACTGCAGGGTATGGCTACACCTTC
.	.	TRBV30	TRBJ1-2	CAWSEQRFYLYGYTF	TGTGCCTGGAGTGAACAGCGTTTTTACCTCTATGGCTACACCTTC
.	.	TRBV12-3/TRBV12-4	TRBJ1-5	CASSFLGEGQPQHF	TGTGCCAGCAGTTTTCTGGGTGAGGGTCAGCCCCAGCATTTT
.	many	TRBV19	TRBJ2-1	CASSPRTHEQFF	TGTGCCAGTAGTCCTCGGACACATGAGCAGTTCTTC
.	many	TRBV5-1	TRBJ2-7	CASSLAESVRNEQYF	TGCGCCAGCAGCTTGGCCGAATCCGTTAGGAACGAGCAGTACTTC
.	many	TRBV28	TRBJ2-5	CASSWKETQYF	TGTGCCAGCAGTTGGAAGGAGACCCAGTACTTC
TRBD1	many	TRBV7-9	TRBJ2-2	CASSRDRDNTGELFF	TGTGCCAGCAGCCGGGACAGAGACAACACCGGGGAGCTGTTTTTT
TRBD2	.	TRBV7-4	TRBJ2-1	CASGLSGVQFF	TGTGCCAGCGGCTTGAGCGGGGTTCAGTTCTTC
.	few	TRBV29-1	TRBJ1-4	CSGGFGNEKLFF	TGCAGCGGGGGATTTGGGAATGAAAAACTGTTTTTT
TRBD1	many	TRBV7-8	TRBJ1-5	CASSTATGENQPQHF	TGTGCCAGCAGCACCGCGACAGGGGAGAATCAGCCCCAGCATTTT
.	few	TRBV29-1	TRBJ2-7	CSVGGGGTYEQYF	TGCAGCGTTGGCGGAGGGGGTACCTACGAGCAGTACTTC
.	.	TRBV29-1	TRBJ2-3	CSVLPGGLRGPDTQYF	TGCAGCGTTCTTCCCGGGGGGCTCAGGGGCCCAGATACGCAGTATTTT
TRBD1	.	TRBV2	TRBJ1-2	CASSDNRGPDGYTF	TGTGCCAGCAGTGATAACAGGGGGCCGGATGGCTACACCTTC
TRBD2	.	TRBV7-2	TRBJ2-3	CASSLRRTSGQPDTQYF	TGTGCCAGCAGCTTAAGGAGAACTAGCGGGCAACCAGATACGCAGTATTTT